The 2 T cell receptor beta chains given below trace back to one sample, sequenced in a study of T cell responses to AZD1222 COVID-19 vaccine. TCRdb's table, derived via immunoSEQ multiplex PCR, lists solely in-frame clones and lacks some. This sample has 190,000 or so clones, with approximately 93% found just once. Sequenced material: peripheral blood, taken 28 days after the second AZD1222 dose. Receptors were obtained from an adult who received the AZD1222 COVID-19 vaccine.

The CDR3 DNA reads as TGTGCCAGCAGCTTGGTGCTAGCGTTTGCCGGGGAGCTGTTTTTT. Amino acids: CASSLVLAFAGELFF. J is TRBJ2-2 and V is TRBV5-8; D might be TRBD2 (6 bases). Trimming removed 0 bases at V and 6 bases at J, with 12 bases between. CDR1 and CDR2 from the germline V gene are SGHTS and YDEGEE. This CDR3 has 15 residues.

The chain has TRBV3-1 (or the pseudogene TRBV3-2) and TRBJ1-5; TRBD1 agrees at 9 bases. Trimming cost V 2 bases and J 6 bases; bases outside gene matches: 8. Germline CDR1 LGHDT, CDR2 YNNKEL (reference sequence). The CDR3 is 16 amino acids. The DNA of the CDR3 is TGTGCCAGCAGCCAAAGAGGAACAGGGGGCTCTCAGCCCCAGCATTTT. Amino acid sequence: CASSQRGTGGSQPQHF.